This T cell receptor beta chain emerged from a study of PD-L1 blockade in urothelial cancer (dated by TCRdb to about 2017). For the wider study: Therapy was started in about 2014 for all patients, and atezolizumab 1,200 mg was administered intravenously every 3 weeks. Blood samples were analyzed at 3 weeks after treatment start (second dose) and at 6 weeks after treatment start. Durable clinical benefit was defined as a progression-free survival longer than 6 months, and TCR features were additionally tested against progression-free survival and overall survival. Pretreatment blood TCR-seq was available for under 35 patients, at least one posttreatment blood collection was obtained for about 25 patients, and tumor TCR-seq was available for about 25 patients. Durable clinical benefit was achieved by nine patients but not by the remaining 20. In the same patients who had TCR sequencing, pretreatment tumors also underwent whole exome sequencing and RNA sequencing. The study was an exploratory multi-omic analysis of somatic, immune and clinical correlates of response to PD-L1 blockade with atezolizumab in urothelial cancer. About 90% of the 29 patients were identified as males with urothelial cancer of bladder origin, and a prior smoking history was reported by 18 of 29 patients. Blood samples yielded a median of roughly 140,000 T cells and roughly 83,000 unique TCRs, with median clonality roughly 0.085. Patients had an ECOG performance status of 0 or 1 and had received between 0 and 3 prior chemotherapy regimens. Pretreatment tumor samples, along with matched peripheral blood collected serially before and after atezolizumab treatment, underwent TCR sequencing. What the work shows at the level of the full study, not this receptor alone: A pretreatment peripheral blood TCR clonality below the median was linked to improved progression-free and overall survival. Greater expansion of tumor-associated TCR clones in peripheral blood 3 weeks after the start of treatment was observed in patients with durable benefit (n of about 24, p = 0.022). Because the sample size was small (n ≈ 28) and many of the analyses were exploratory, the results are meant to be hypothesis-generating.

Details on this clone: The antigen this receptor binds is unknown. Per-base qualities were not stored, and no clone one base away is much larger.

To estimate absolute template abundance from read counts, synthetic TCR analog templates were spiked into each PCR. TCRbeta CDR3 regions were amplified from genomic DNA with bias-controlled V and J gene primers using the immunoSEQ assay. Sequencing of rearranged TCRbeta segments was done at approximately 20X coverage. The authors' pipeline ran thus. Sequencing errors were corrected by clustering and CDR3s were annotated against IMGT to assign V, D and J genes. Downstream analyses used only productive TCRbeta rearrangements and left out out-of-frame or stop-codon sequences. Clonality was computed as one minus Shannon entropy normalized by the log of the number of unique productive sequences. Clones differing between time points or between blood and tumor were identified by Fisher's exact test with Benjamini-Hochberg correction at adjusted p below 0.01. TCRdb took this table from immuneACCESS and kept in-frame rearrangements with V and J called. Such tables lack part of the clones; where checked against another copy, unresolved V genes explain under half of the gap, and the rest is unexplained. The D gene and trimming were derived from the DNA, and the V and J assignments and clone size from that table. Here the sample has some 41,000 clones; 83% occur a single time. Roughly 16% of the sample is held by the ten biggest clonotypes.

Interpreted using the paper, the time point label stands for: peripheral blood 6 weeks after treatment start. The cohort comprised more than 25 patients with locally advanced or metastatic urothelial carcinoma treated at Memorial Sloan Kettering on a trial protocol. Peripheral blood mononuclear cells were collected pretreatment and during treatment, at between 1 and 8 total time points per patient. The Qiagen DNeasy Blood extraction kit was used to purify genomic DNA from total PBMCs and from tumor samples. PBMCs were collected pretreatment and during treatment, and were isolated and stored as previously described. The germline ends are 18 bases apart after V is trimmed by 2 bases and J by 7 bases. The CDR3 starts with the cysteine, ends with the phenylalanine, and has 15 residues. Solely the CDR3 DNA is kept, with 45 bases framed from the first base. As encoded in the germline V gene, CDR1 is SGHRS while CDR2 is YFSETQ.

The TCR comes from a man between 60 and 75 years old with urothelial cancer. The chain is encoded by TRBV5-1 joined to TRBJ1-2, with the D gene not confidently named. Specimen: PBMCs, collected around atezolizumab (anti-PD-L1) treatment. The CDR3 protein is CASSFSASVGAGYTF. The DNA sequence is TGCGCCAGCAGCTTCTCAGCGAGCGTAGGAGCTGGCTACACCTTC.